The 10 T cell receptor beta chains below were found in one sample sequenced in a study of blood T cell repertoires in COVID-19. TCRdb keeps only in-frame clones here, not all; method: immunoSEQ multiplex PCR. The sample consists of 150,000 to 250,000 clones, around 80% of them appearing once. Sequences were obtained from peripheral blood. These receptor sequences come from a human donor with acute or convalescent COVID-19. The donor label of this sample is uncertain.

This chain's CDR3 is CASSLTGGLDIQYF. In DNA, the CDR3 is TGTGCCAGCAGCTTGACAGGGGGCTTAGACATTCAGTACTTC. The rearrangement links TRBV7-2 to TRBJ2-4, with 10 bases aligning to TRBD1. Germline V CDR1 and CDR2: SGHTA, FQGNSA. CDR3 length: 14 amino acids. V was clipped by 3 bases and J by 8 bases; unmatched bases: 4.

V gene TRBV7-9 combines with J gene TRBJ2-7; 7 bases are a match to TRBD1. Germline V gene data show CDR1 as SEHNR and CDR2 as FQNEAQ (reference sequence). With V trimmed by 5 bases and J by 1 base, 11 bases remained unmatched. The CDR3 contains 16 residues. In nucleotides, the CDR3 is TGTGCCAGCAGCGGGGGACAGCCGTGGGAATCCTACGAGCAGTACTTC. Translated, it gives CASSGGQPWESYEQYF. The entire variable domain, with the rest obtained from reference TRBV7-9 and TRBJ2-7, is as follows: DTGVSQNPRHKITKRGQNVTFRCDPISEHNRLYWYRQTLGQGPEFLTYFQNEAQLEKSRLLSDRFSAERPKGSFSTLEIQRTEQGDSAMYLCASSGGQPWESYEQYFGPGTRLTVT.

The chain combines TRBV18 with TRBJ1-1, with a weak D call TRBD1 (6 bases). V shed 6 bases and J shed 0 bases, with 8 bases lying between them. Per the germline V gene, CDR1 is KGHSH and CDR2 is LQKENI. The CDR3 has 13 residues. The DNA of the CDR3 is TGTGCCAGCTCCCGGGACATGAACACTGAAGCTTTCTTT. Residues: CASSRDMNTEAFF. Supplemented by reference TRBV18 and TRBJ1-1, the full variable domain reads NAGVMQNPRHLVRRRGQEARLRCSPMKGHSHVYWYRQLPEEGLKFMVYLQKENIIDESGMPKERFSAEFPKEGPSILRIQQVVRGDSAAYFCASSRDMNTEAFFGQGTRLTVV.

The chain recombines TRBV4-2 with TRBJ2-1; 8 nucleotides align to TRBD2. Trimming cost V 0 bases and J 4 bases; bases outside gene matches: 8. Germline CDR1 reads LGHNA; CDR2 reads YNFKEQ. The CDR3 spans 17 residues. CDR3 in amino acids: CASSQDYLAGGYNEQFF. CDR3 in DNA: TGTGCCAGCAGCCAAGATTACCTCGCGGGAGGATACAATGAGCAGTTCTTC.

The chain couples TRBV29-1 to TRBJ1-2, with D maybe TRBD1 (6 bases). Trimming took 7 bases from V and 3 from J, leaving 18 bases between them. The CDR3 runs 14 residues. Per the germline V gene, CDR1 is SQVTM and CDR2 is ANQGSEA. The CDR3 DNA reads as TGCAGCGCCGAGACAGGATTGGGGGACTATGGCTACACCTTC. Its protein product is CSAETGLGDYGYTF.

This chain joins TRBV6-5 and TRBJ1-5; 7 positions agree with TRBD1. CDR1 and CDR2 (germline): MNHEY, SVGAGI. The CDR3 contains 13 residues. J gave up 1 base and V 8 bases, and 2 bases lay outside the gene matches. The CDR3 is CASGDRSNQPQHF. CDR3 DNA sequence: TGTGCCAGCGGGGACAGAAGCAATCAGCCCCAGCATTTT.

The chain uses TRBV10-3 and TRBJ1-2, with 9 bases fitting TRBD1. V lost 6 bases and J lost 4; bases outside the gene matches: 9. This CDR3 region has 15 residues. The germline V gene encodes CDR1 ENHRY and CDR2 SYGVKD. The CDR3 spells CAISSDRGGIYGYTF. DNA for the CDR3: TGTGCCATCAGCTCGGACAGGGGCGGGATCTATGGCTACACCTTC.

The chain joins TRBV29-1 to TRBJ1-2; D possibly corresponds to TRBD1 (6 bases). The CDR3 has 14 amino acids. V was shortened by 1 base and J by 8 bases, with 17 bases between the two germline ends. Germline V gives CDR1 SQVTM, CDR2 ANQGSEA. As DNA, the CDR3 is TGCAGCGTTGAAGGAGGGGGGGAAATGATGGGCTACACCTTC. Amino acid sequence: CSVEGGGEMMGYTF. The entire variable domain, with the rest obtained from reference TRBV29-1 and TRBJ1-2, is as follows: SAVISQKPSRDICQRGTSLTIQCQVDSQVTMMFWYRQQPGQSLTLIATANQGSEATYESGFVIDKFPISRPNLTFSTLTVSNMSPEDSSIYLCSVEGGGEMMGYTFGSGTRLTVV.

Comment on this clone: This same CDR3 is encoded by further DNA sequences in the sample. This chain links TRBV19 with TRBJ2-3, with 10 bases that match TRBD1. Germline loops: CDR1 LNHDA, CDR2 SQIVND (reference sequence). After removal of 5 bases from V and 3 bases from J, the junction contained 2 bases not matched to a gene. The CDR3 consists of 14 residues. This chain's CDR3 is CASSLGQGTDTQYF. CDR3 bases: TGTGCCAGTAGTTTGGGACAGGGGACAGATACGCAGTATTTT.

This sequence joins TRBV30 and TRBJ2-7, with D possibly matching TRBD2 (6 bases). CDR1 GTSNPN and CDR2 SVGIG come from the germline V gene (reference sequence). The CDR3 loop spans 15 amino acids. V was clipped by 5 bases and J by 0 bases, with 17 bases between them. DNA for the CDR3: TGTGCCTGGGACTCCGGGGGTCAAAGCTCCTACGAGCAGTACTTC. Its translation is CAWDSGGQSSYEQYF. The whole variable domain, filled in from reference TRBV30 and TRBJ2-7, reads SQTIHQWPATLVQPVGSPLSLECTVEGTSNPNLYWYRQAAGRGLQLLFYSVGIGQISSEVPQNLSASRPQDRQFILSSKKLLLSDSGFYLCAWDSGGQSSYEQYFGPGTRLTVT.